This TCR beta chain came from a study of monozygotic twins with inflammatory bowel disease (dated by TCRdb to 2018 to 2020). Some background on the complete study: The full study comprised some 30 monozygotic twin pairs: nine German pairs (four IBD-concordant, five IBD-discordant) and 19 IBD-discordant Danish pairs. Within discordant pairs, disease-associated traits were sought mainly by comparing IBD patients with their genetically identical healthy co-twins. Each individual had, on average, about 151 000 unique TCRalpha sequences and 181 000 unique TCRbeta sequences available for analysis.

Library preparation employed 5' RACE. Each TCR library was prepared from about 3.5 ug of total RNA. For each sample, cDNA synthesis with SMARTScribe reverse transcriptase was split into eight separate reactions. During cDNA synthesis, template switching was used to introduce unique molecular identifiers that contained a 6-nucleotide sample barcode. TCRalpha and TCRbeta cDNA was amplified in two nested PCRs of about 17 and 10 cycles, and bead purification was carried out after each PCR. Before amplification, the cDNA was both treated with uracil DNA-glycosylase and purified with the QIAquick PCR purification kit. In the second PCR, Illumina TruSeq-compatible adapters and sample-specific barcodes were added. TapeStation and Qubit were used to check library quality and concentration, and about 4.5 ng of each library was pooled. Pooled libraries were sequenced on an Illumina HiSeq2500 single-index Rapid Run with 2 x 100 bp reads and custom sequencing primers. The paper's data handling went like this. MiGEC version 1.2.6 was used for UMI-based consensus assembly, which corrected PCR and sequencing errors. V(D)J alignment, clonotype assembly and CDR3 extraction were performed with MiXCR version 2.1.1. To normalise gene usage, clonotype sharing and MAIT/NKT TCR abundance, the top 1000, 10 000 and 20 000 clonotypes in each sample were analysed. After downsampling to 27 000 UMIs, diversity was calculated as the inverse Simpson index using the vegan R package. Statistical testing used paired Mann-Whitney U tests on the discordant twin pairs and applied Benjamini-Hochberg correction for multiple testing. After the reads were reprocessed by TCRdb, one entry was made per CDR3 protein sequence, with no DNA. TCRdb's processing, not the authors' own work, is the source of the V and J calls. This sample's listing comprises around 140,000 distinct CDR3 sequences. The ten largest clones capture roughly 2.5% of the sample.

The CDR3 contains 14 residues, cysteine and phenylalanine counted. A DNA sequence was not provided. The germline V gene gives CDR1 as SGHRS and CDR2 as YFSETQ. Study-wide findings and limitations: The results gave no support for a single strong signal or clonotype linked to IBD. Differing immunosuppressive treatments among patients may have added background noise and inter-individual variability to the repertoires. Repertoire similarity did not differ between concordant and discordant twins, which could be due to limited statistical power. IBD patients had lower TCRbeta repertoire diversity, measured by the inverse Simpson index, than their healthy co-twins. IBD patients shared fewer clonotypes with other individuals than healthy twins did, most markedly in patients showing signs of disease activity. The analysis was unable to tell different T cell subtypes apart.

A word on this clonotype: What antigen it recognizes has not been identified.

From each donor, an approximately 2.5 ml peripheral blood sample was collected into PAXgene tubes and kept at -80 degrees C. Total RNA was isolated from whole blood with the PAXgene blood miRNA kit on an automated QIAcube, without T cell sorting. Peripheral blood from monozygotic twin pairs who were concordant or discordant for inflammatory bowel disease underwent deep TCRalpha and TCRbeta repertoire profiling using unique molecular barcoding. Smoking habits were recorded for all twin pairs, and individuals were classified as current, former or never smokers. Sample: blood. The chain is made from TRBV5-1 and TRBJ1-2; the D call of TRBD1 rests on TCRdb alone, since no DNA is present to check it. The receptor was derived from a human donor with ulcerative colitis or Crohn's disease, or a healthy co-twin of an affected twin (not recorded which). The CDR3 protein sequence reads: CASSLGDRGNGYTF.